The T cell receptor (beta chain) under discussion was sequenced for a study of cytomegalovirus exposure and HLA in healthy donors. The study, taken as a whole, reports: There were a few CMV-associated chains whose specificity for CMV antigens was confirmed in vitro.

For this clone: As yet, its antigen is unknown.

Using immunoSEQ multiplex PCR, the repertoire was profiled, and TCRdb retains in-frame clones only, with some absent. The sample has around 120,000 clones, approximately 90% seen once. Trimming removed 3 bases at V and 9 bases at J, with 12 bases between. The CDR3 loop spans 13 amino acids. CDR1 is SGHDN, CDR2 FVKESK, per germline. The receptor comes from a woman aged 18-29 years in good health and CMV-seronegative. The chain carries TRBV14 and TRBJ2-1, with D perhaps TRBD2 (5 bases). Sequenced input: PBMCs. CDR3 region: CASSHGNVREQFF. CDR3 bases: TGTGCCAGCAGCCACGGGAACGTCCGTGAGCAGTTCTTC. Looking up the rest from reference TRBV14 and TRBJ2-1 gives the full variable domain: EAGVTQFPSHSVIEKGQTVTLRCDPISGHDNLYWYRRVMGKEIKFLLHFVKESKQDESGMPNNRFLAERTGGTYSTLKVQPAELEDSGVYFCASSHGNVREQFFGPGTRLTVL.